This TCR beta chain was observed in a study of cytomegalovirus exposure and HLA in healthy donors. The length of the CDR3 is 13 residues. Trimming pared 0 bases from V and 2 bases from J, leaving 5 bases between. Looked up from germline, CDR1 is SGHKS and CDR2 is YYEKEE (reference sequence). Produced via immunoSEQ multiplex PCR; TCRdb's table is partial and in-frame only. The sample comprises some 250,000 clones, roughly 86% of which are singletons, and around 1.2% rests with the top ten. The donors belonged to the roughly 120-subject validation cohort, separate from the roughly 600-subject first cohort.

The receptor's source is a woman in her twenties or thirties in good health and CMV-seropositive. Sequenced sample: PBMCs. The V gene is TRBV5-5, the J gene TRBJ1-2; unclear D gene. The CDR3 region is CASSLGGNYGYTF. The CDR3 nucleotides read TGTGCCAGCAGCTTGGGAGGGAACTATGGCTACACCTTC.